The 5 T cell receptor beta chains reported below all come from one sample, sequenced in a study of graft-versus-host responses after intestinal transplantation. Libraries were prepared by immunoSEQ multiplex PCR; TCRdb keeps only in-frame clonotypes and omits some of them. Among around 25,000 clones listed, around 94% were seen once. The sample in question was PBMCs, obtained 156 days after intestinal transplant. These receptor sequences come from a human patient who received an intestinal transplant, so some T cells may come from the graft donor.

The gene calls are TRBV5-1 and TRBJ2-1, with 9 bases aligning to TRBD1. In germline, CDR1 is SGHRS, CDR2 YFSETQ. Trimming cost V 3 bases and J 4 bases; bases outside gene matches: 5. The CDR3 totals 15 residues. CDR3: CASSYGTGLYNEQFF. The CDR3 DNA reads TGCGCCAGCAGCTACGGGACAGGGTTATACAATGAGCAGTTCTTC. Full variable domain (outside the CDR3, taken from reference TRBV5-1 and TRBJ2-1): KAGVTQTPRYLIKTRGQQVTLSCSPISGHRSVSWYQQTPGQGLQFLFEYFSETQRNKGNFPGRFSGRQFSNSRSEMNVSTLELGDSALYLCASSYGTGLYNEQFFGPGTRLTVL.

The chain is built from TRBV27 and TRBJ1-5; 10 nucleotides match TRBD1. The CDR3 is made up of 15 amino acids. Germline CDR1 MNHEY, CDR2 SMNVEV (reference sequence). Trimming at V came to 5 bases and at J to 3 bases, leaving 4 bases not matched to a gene. CDR3 nucleotides: TGTGCCAGCAGTCAGGGACAGGGGTACAATCAGCCCCAGCATTTT. Residues: CASSQGQGYNQPQHF.

The chain links TRBV5-1 to TRBJ2-3, with 11 nucleotides matching TRBD2. With V trimmed by 1 base and J by 4 bases, 5 bases remained unmatched. CDR3 length: 16 residues. The germline V gene encodes CDR1 SGHRS and CDR2 YFSETQ. CDR3 nucleotide sequence: TGCGCCAGCAGCTTGTTAGCGGGAGGGCAACCAGATACGCAGTATTTT. Translating it yields CASSLLAGGQPDTQYF.

The V call is TRBV4-1, the J call TRBJ2-5, with no clear D. Per germline, CDR1 MGHRA and CDR2 YSYEKL. The CDR3 spans 13 residues. V was trimmed by 4 bases and J by 5 bases, leaving 11 bases between them. The CDR3 nucleotides are TGCGCCAGCAGCCGAACCCCGGAGGAGACCCAGTACTTC. Its protein is CASSRTPEETQYF.

The table lists this clone with a few counts. J is TRBJ1-1 and V is TRBV30, with D perhaps TRBD1 (5 bases). V lost 2 bases, J lost 7 bases, and 8 bases lay in between. CDR3 length: 11 amino acids. CDR1 is GTSNPN and CDR2 is SVGIG in the germline V gene (reference sequence). The CDR3 DNA follows: TGTGCCTGGAGTCCCAGGGTTGAAGCTTTCTTT. It yields the protein CAWSPRVEAFF.